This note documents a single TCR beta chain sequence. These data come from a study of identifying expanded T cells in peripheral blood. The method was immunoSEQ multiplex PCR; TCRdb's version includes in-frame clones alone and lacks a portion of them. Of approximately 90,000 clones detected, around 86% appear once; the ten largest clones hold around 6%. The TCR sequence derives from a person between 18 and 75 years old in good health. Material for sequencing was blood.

CDR3 region: CASSLAGTGYGYTF. CDR3 bases: TGTGCCAGCAGCTTAGCCGGGACAGGCTATGGCTACACCTTC. This chain links TRBV5-4 with TRBJ1-2; TRBD1 matches 8 bases. The V gene's germline CDR1 is SGHNT and CDR2 YYREEE (reference sequence). Trimming removed 2 bases from V and 4 bases from J; junction bases left unmatched: 4. This CDR3 contains 14 residues.